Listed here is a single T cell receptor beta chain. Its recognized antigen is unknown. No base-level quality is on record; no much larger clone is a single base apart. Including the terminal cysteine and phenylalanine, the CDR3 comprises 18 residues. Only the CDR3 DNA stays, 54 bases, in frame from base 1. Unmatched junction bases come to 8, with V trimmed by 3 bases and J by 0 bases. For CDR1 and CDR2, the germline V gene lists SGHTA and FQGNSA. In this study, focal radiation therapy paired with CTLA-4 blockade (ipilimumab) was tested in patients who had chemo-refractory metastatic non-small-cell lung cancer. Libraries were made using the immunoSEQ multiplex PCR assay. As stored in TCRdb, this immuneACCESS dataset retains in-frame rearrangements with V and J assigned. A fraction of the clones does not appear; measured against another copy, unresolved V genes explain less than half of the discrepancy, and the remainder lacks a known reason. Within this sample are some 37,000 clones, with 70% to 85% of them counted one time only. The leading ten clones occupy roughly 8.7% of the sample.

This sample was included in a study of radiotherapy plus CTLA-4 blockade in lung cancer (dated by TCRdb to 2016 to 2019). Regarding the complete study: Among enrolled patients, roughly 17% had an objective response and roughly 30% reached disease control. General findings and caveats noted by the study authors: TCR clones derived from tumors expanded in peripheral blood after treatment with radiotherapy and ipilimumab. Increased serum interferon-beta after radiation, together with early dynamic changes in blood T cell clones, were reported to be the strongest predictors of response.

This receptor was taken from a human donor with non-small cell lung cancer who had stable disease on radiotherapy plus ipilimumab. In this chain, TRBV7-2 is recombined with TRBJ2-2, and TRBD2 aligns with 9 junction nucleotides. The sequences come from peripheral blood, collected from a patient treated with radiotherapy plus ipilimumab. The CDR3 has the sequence CASSFSSGLATNTGELFF. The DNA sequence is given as TGTGCCAGCAGCTTCAGCTCAGGACTAGCGACGAACACCGGGGAGCTGTTTTTT. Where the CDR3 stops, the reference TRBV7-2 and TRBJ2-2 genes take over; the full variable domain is GAGVSQSPSNKVTEKGKDVELRCDPISGHTALYWYRQSLGQGLEFLIYFQGNSAPDKSGLPSDRFSAERTGGSVSTLTIQRTQQEDSAVYLCASSFSSGLATNTGELFFGEGSRLTVL.